This T cell receptor (beta chain) was captured in a study of T cells in localized non-small cell lung cancer. Profiled with immunoSEQ multiplex PCR; TCRdb holds only in-frame clones, not every one. Of tens of thousands of clones listed, roughly 90% are singletons. The CDR3 is 15 amino acids. Trimming took off 1 base at V and 5 bases at J, with 18 bases between the two ends. Germline lookup yields CDR1 GTSNPN and CDR2 SVGIG (reference sequence). The chain recombines TRBV30 with TRBJ2-7; D possibly matches TRBD1 or TRBD2 (5 bases each). The specimen comprised peripheral blood mononuclear cells, sampled before any cancer treatment. The TCR sequence derives from a female donor older than 55 with stage II lung adenocarcinoma. CDR3 in DNA: TGTGCCTGGAGTGCCCCGGGGCTCCTCCTCCACGAGCAGTACTTC. Protein sequence: CAWSAPGLLLHEQYF.